Following are 15 T cell receptor beta chains from one sample sequenced in a study of CD8 T cells in ankylosing spondylitis. Study results and caveats: What appeared characteristic of ankylosing spondylitis blood was a TCR beta motif of eight highly homologous variants.

The antigens these receptors bind are not known. TCRdb itself ran the 5' RACE reads through MiXCR, one entry per CDR3 protein. The sample shows around 890,000 distinct CDR3 sequences, about an eighth of them seen only once. Sequencing used blood, either unsorted or a sorted T cell fraction (not recorded which). The receptors were sampled from a male donor with ankylosing spondylitis.

This clonotype was counted a few times. The chain employs TRBV12-3 or TRBV12-4 and TRBJ1-4; tentative D call: TRBD1 (5 bases). Between the trimmed V and J ends, which lost 4 bases and 4 bases, there was a span of 10 bases. The CDR3 extends over 14 amino acids. Here the CDR3 reads CASSSTAFNEKLFF. Here the CDR3 DNA reads TGTGCCAGCAGTTCGACAGCGTTTAATGAAAAACTGTTTTTT.

For this clonotype: Since no conserved phenylalanine or tryptophan closes the CDR3, a read error is the likely cause. The genes are TRBV4-1 and TRBJ1-4, with D perhaps TRBD1 (5 bases). CDR1 MGHRA and CDR2 YSYEKL come from the germline V gene. There are 15 residues in the CDR3. The germline V and J ends were trimmed by 4 bases and 8 bases, with 17 bases remaining between them. CDR3 in amino acids: CASSLGEVMGEKLFS. In DNA form, the CDR3 reads TGCGCCAGCAGCCTGGGGGAGGTGATGGGCGAAAAACTGTTTTCT.

This clonotype has at least ten counts. The chain has TRBV12-3 or TRBV12-4 and TRBJ1-5; 11 bases are a match to TRBD1. J gave up 7 bases and V 5 bases, and 4 bases lay outside the gene matches. The CDR3 runs to 14 residues. The CDR3 DNA sequence: TGTGCCAGCAGTGGGACAGGGGGTCGGCAGCCCCAGCATTTT. This codes for CASSGTGGRQPQHF.

This clonotype has ten or more counts. J is TRBJ2-7 and V is TRBV6-2 or TRBV6-3; 9 bases align to TRBD1. CDR3 length equals 15 residues. With V trimmed by 6 bases and J by 2 bases, 8 bases remained unmatched. Germline V lookup: CDR1 MNHEY, CDR2 SVGEGT. Here the CDR3 DNA reads TGTGCCAGCAGGATCACAGGGGGCGTCACCTACGAGCAGTACTTC. Protein product: CASRITGGVTYEQYF.

This chain uses TRBV19 with TRBJ2-7; 11 nucleotides align to TRBD2. Trimming removed 6 bases from V and 3 bases from J; junction bases left unmatched: 7. Germline V gene data show CDR1 as LNHDA and CDR2 as SQIVND (reference sequence). This CDR3 is built from 15 residues. The CDR3 region has the DNA TGTGCCAGTAGCCGAAGGACTAGCGGGTTCTACGAGCAGTACTTC. This sequence encodes CASSRRTSGFYEQYF.

The chain combines TRBV6-2 or TRBV6-3 with TRBJ2-7; 10 bases align to TRBD1. The CDR3 runs to 15 residues. Germline loops: CDR1 MNHEY, CDR2 SVGEGT. V lost 6 bases and J lost 2; bases outside the gene matches: 7. The CDR3 region is CASRPPGQGTYEQYF. Here the CDR3 DNA reads TGTGCCAGCAGGCCGCCGGGACAGGGGACCTACGAGCAGTACTTC.

The rearrangement links TRBV27 to TRBJ2-7; D is perhaps TRBD2 (5 bases). The CDR3 runs to 19 residues. Trimming pared 3 bases from V and 4 bases from J, leaving 28 bases between. The V gene's germline CDR1 is MNHEY and CDR2 SMNVEV (reference sequence). This chain's CDR3 is CASSLLRLGSSHKGYEQYF. In nucleotides, the CDR3 is TGTGCCAGCAGTTTGTTGCGTTTGGGGAGCAGCCATAAAGGGTACGAGCAGTACTTC.

This rearrangement joins TRBV9 to TRBJ2-1, with D perhaps matching TRBD1 or TRBD2 (7 bases each). Looked up from germline, CDR1 is SGDLS and CDR2 is YYNGEE. The CDR3 consists of 15 residues. V lost 0 bases and J lost 7, with 14 bases in between. The CDR3 loop is CASSVAAQGGNEQFF. CDR3 nucleotides: TGTGCCAGCAGCGTAGCGGCCCAGGGGGGGAATGAGCAGTTCTTC.

This chain uses TRBV20-1 with TRBJ2-1; 10 bases align to TRBD1. After removal of 2 bases from V and 9 bases from J, the junction contained 10 bases not matched to a gene. Germline-derived CDR1 and CDR2 are DFQATT and SNEGSKA (reference sequence). This CDR3 contains 15 residues. The CDR3 DNA reads as TGCAGTGCTAGAACGATTGGACAGGGGGTTGTTGAGCAGTTCTTC. This gives the protein CSARTIGQGVVEQFF.

The CDR3 here is CASSGTSSNVLTF. In DNA, the CDR3 is TGTGCCAGCAGTGGCACCTCGTCCAACGTCCTGACTTTC. The J gene is TRBJ2-6, the V gene TRBV5-4; the D is unclear. This CDR3 is 13 amino acids long. V lost 5 bases and J 8 bases, leaving 11 bases between the germline ends. In germline, CDR1 is SGHNT, CDR2 YYREEE (reference sequence). Based on the CDR3 plus reference TRBV5-4 and TRBJ2-6, the full variable domain is ETGVTQSPTHLIKTRGQQVTLRCSSQSGHNTVSWYQQALGQGPQFIFQYYREEENGRGNFPPRFSGLQFPNYSSELNVNALELDDSALYLCASSGTSSNVLTFGAGSRLTVL.

V usage is TRBV28 and J usage is TRBJ1-2, with a weak D call TRBD1 (5 bases). CDR1 is MDHEN and CDR2 is SYDVKM in the germline V gene. This CDR3 is 16 amino acids long. V lost 1 base and J lost 0, with 12 bases in between. CDR3 DNA sequence: TGTGCCAGCAGTTTATATAGGGGCGGATCTAACTATGGCTACACCTTC. It translates to CASSLYRGGSNYGYTF.

In its sample, this clonotype was seen a few times. This chain joins TRBV9 and TRBJ2-1; D is tentatively TRBD1 or TRBD2 (6 bases each). Trimming removed 4 bases at V and 10 bases at J, with 18 bases between. Germline loops: CDR1 SGDLS, CDR2 YYNGEE. The CDR3 length is 14 residues. The CDR3 reads CASSRWEETGEQFF. The CDR3, as DNA: TGTGCCAGCAGCAGGTGGGAGGAGACAGGAGAGCAGTTCTTC.

The V call is TRBV20-1, the J call TRBJ2-7, with 10 bases lining up with TRBD2. The CDR3 sequence is 15 residues long. With V trimmed by 0 bases and J by 6 bases, 8 bases remained unmatched. CDR1 is DFQATT, CDR2 SNEGSKA, per germline (reference sequence). The DNA of the CDR3 is TGCAGTGCTAGAGATCCCTTAGCGGGAGGTCCCGAGCAGTACTTC. It codes for CSARDPLAGGPEQYF.

The chain employs TRBV6-1 and TRBJ2-1; the match to TRBD2 covers 8 bases. The CDR3 runs 16 residues. After removal of 2 bases from V and 4 bases from J, the junction contained 7 bases not matched to a gene. Germline CDR1 and CDR2: MNHNS and SASEGT. Here the CDR3 DNA reads TGTGCCAGCAGTGAAAAGGTAGCGGGACCTTACAATGAGCAGTTCTTC. Translating it yields CASSEKVAGPYNEQFF.

This clonotype appeared a few times. The chain recombines TRBV4-2 with TRBJ1-4; the D gene is possibly TRBD1 (6 bases). The CDR3 length is 15 residues. Germline V lookup: CDR1 LGHNA, CDR2 YNFKEQ. Trimming took 4 bases from V and 6 from J, leaving 15 bases between them. CDR3: CASSPQTGRDEKLFF. CDR3 nucleotide sequence: TGTGCCAGCAGCCCCCAAACAGGGCGGGATGAAAAACTGTTTTTT.